This T cell receptor (beta chain) comes out of a study of blood T cell repertoires in COVID-19. The authors' processing: Estimation of nucleated cell counts was performed using reference gene primer amplification. The protocol was immunoSEQ multiplex PCR, while the TCRdb copy is restricted to in-frame clones and leaves out a portion. That table is the source of V, J and clone size, and D and trimming were worked out from the DNA. The profile covers 450,000 or so clones, with around nine tenths appearing a single time and around 0.92% taken by the ten largest. V lost 0 bases, J lost 3 bases, and 13 bases lay in between. This CDR3 contains 16 residues. Germline values: CDR1 SGHDN, CDR2 FVKESK.

This chain joins TRBV14 and TRBJ2-3; tentatively, D is TRBD2 (5 bases). This receptor was identified in a man aged 18 to 29 with COVID-19, enrolled during active disease. What was sequenced was peripheral blood. CDR3 coding DNA: TGTGCCAGCAGCCAAGAAGGTTTATCGGGGACAGATACGCAGTATTTT. Translating it yields CASSQEGLSGTDTQYF.